The 3 T cell receptor beta chains listed next were all sequenced from one sample in a study of CD8+ T cells in alopecia areata. Investigators isolated RNA and reverse transcribed it into cDNA to act as the sequencing template. The table came from immunoSEQ multiplex PCR; TCRdb's copy has only in-frame clones and leaves some out. Of fewer than 250,000 clones in the sample, approximately 61% were seen once. The sequencing here drew on CD4+ T cells sorted from blood, taken at week 0. Receptors originate from a human donor with alopecia areata.

This clone has just a few counts. The rearrangement joins TRBV29-1 to TRBJ2-5, with D unresolved. Looked up from germline, CDR1 is SQVTM and CDR2 is ANQGSEA. There are 13 residues in the CDR3. V lost 5 bases, J lost 5 bases, and 15 bases lay in between. In nucleotides, the CDR3 is TGCAGCGTTCGAGGTACACTCGGGGAGACCCAGTACTTC. This sequence encodes CSVRGTLGETQYF.

This clone was picked up a small number of times. V and J are TRBV29-1 and TRBJ1-5; the match to TRBD1 covers 8 bases. Per germline, CDR1 SQVTM and CDR2 ANQGSEA. J lost 6 bases, V lost 6 bases, and 7 bases had no gene match. The CDR3 has 13 residues. For the CDR3, the DNA is TGCAGCGTGTTACAGGGGGAAGGTCAGCCCCAGCATTTT. Residues: CSVLQGEGQPQHF.

The count of this clone is one. The chain carries TRBV5-6 and TRBJ2-7; possibly TRBD2 for D (6 bases). Trimming stripped 4 bases from V and 2 bases from J, with 16 bases between. The CDR3 is 15 residues long. Germline CDR1 and CDR2: SGHDT and YYEEEE. DNA of the CDR3: TGTGCCAGCAGCCCGGTCGGGAGAGAAACCTACGAGCAGTACTTC. Encoded protein: CASSPVGRETYEQYF.